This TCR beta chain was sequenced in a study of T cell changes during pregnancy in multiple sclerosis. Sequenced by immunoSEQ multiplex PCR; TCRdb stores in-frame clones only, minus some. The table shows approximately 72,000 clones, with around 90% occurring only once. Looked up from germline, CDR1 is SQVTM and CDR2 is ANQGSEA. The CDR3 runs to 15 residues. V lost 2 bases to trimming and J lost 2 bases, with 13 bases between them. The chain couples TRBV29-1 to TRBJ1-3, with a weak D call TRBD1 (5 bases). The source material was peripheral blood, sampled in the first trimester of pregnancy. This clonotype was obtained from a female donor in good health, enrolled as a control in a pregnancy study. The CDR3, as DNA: TGCAGCGTTGAATCGGGAGGGGCAGCTGGAAACACCATATATTTT. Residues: CSVESGGAAGNTIYF.